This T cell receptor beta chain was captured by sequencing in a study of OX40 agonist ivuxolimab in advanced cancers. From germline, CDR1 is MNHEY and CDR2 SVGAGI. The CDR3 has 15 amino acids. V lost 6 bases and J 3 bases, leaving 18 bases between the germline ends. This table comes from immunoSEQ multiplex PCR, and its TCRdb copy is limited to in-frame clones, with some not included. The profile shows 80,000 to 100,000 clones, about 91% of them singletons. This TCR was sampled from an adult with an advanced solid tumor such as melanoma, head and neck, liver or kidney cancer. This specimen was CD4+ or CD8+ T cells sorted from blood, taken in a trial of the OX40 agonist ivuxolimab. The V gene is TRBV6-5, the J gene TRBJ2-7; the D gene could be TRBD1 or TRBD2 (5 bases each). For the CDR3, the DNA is TGTGCCAGCAGACCGAGGGGAGTAGTTAACTACGAGCAGTACTTC. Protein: CASRPRGVVNYEQYF.